This TCR beta chain emerged from a study of cytomegalovirus exposure and HLA in healthy donors. Amplification used 60 Vbeta primers and 13 Jbeta primers. This table comes from immunoSEQ multiplex PCR, and its TCRdb copy is limited to in-frame clones, with some not included. This table holds over 150,000 clones, almost 85% found once. As for the donors, each was a healthy bone marrow donor. A note on this clone: The antigen remains unidentified.

General observations from the study: As a later analysis showed, a missense DCLRE1C variant was linked to trimming of TCR beta V- and J-genes.

Sequences were obtained from PBMCs. The TCR sequence derives from a boy aged 2-15 years in good health and CMV-seronegative.

The CDR3 loop is CASSFGLAYTDTQYF. The DNA for the CDR3 is TGTGCCAGCAGTTTCGGACTAGCGTACACAGATACGCAGTATTTT. The J gene is TRBJ2-3, the V gene TRBV6-6; 9 bases match TRBD2. This CDR3 region has 15 residues. Losses at the gene ends were 4 bases for V and 2 bases for J; bases not matched to a gene: 4. Germline CDR1 reads MNHNY; CDR2 reads SVGAGI (reference sequence).